This T cell receptor beta chain was recovered during a study of blood T cell repertoires in COVID-19. Original processing methods: Amplifying reference gene primers gave estimates of nucleated cell counts. Measured with immunoSEQ multiplex PCR; TCRdb has only the in-frame clones, and not every one. D and trimming come from the DNA, and the V and J calls and clone size come from that table. The repertoire holds approximately 440,000 clones, with less than 95% as singletons. The CDR3 length is 17 residues. V was trimmed by 1 base and J by 0 bases, leaving 13 bases between them. CDR1 and CDR2 (germline): SGHAT, FQNNGV. Enrollees, about 18 to 89 years old, lived in 24 US areas. The study assigned cohorts using participant-reported clinical history.

The specimen was PBMCs or T cells enriched from blood (not recorded which). This clonotype was obtained from a man aged 18 to 29 who had recovered from COVID-19. The V gene is TRBV11-2, the J gene TRBJ2-1; D perhaps matches TRBD2 (7 bases). Here the CDR3 reads CASSLAGGMSSYNEQFF. In DNA, the CDR3 is TGTGCCAGCAGCTTAGCGGGGGGCATGAGCTCCTACAATGAGCAGTTCTTC. Drawing the rest from reference TRBV11-2 and TRBJ2-1, the complete variable domain is EAGVAQSPRYKIIEKRQSVAFWCNPISGHATLYWYQQILGQGPKLLIQFQNNGVVDDSQLPKDRFSAERLKGVDSTLKIQPAKLEDSAVYLCASSLAGGMSSYNEQFFGPGTRLTVL.